This passage covers 13 T cell receptor beta chains from one sample sequenced in a study of blood T cell repertoires in COVID-19. Profiled with immunoSEQ multiplex PCR; TCRdb holds only in-frame clones, not every one. The data show 95,000 to 100,000 clones, 75% to 90% seen once. Sequencing was done on a sample of peripheral blood. Source of these receptors: a woman aged 70-85 years with active or convalescent COVID-19.

Worth noting for this clone: This sample includes further DNA sequences coding for the same CDR3. The chain joins TRBV9 to TRBJ1-1, with D unresolved. CDR1 is SGDLS and CDR2 is YYNGEE in the germline V gene. The CDR3 runs 12 residues. V was clipped by 0 bases and J by 8 bases, with 8 bases between them. CDR3 DNA: TGTGCCAGCAGCGTAGGTGGGAGCGAAGCTTTCTTT. Its protein is CASSVGGSEAFF.

The genes are TRBV2 and TRBJ1-6; D is unresolved. The CDR3 spans 16 residues. Trimming removed 6 bases from V and 6 bases from J, with 18 bases in between. The germline V gene has CDR1 SNHLY and CDR2 FYNNEI. As DNA, the CDR3 is TGTGCCAGCAGCCAGCCTGGCGGGGTTCGTAATTCACCCCTCCACTTT. It is translated as CASSQPGGVRNSPLHF.

The rearrangement uses TRBV20-1 and TRBJ1-3, with 7 bases that match TRBD1. The CDR3 is 16 residues long. Germline loops: CDR1 DFQATT, CDR2 SNEGSKA (reference sequence). The ends lost 3 bases at V and 0 bases at J; junction bases unmatched: 8. CDR3: CSASLNRGRSGNTIYF. The DNA of the CDR3 is TGCAGTGCTAGTTTAAACAGGGGACGCTCTGGAAACACCATATATTTT.

The J gene is TRBJ2-2, the V gene TRBV20-1, with 7 bases identical to TRBD1. Germline-derived CDR1 and CDR2 are DFQATT and SNEGSKA (reference sequence). This CDR3 is 14 amino acids long. V lost 3 bases to trimming and J lost 7 bases; unmatched junction nucleotides: 8. CDR3 sequence: CSASLNSGGGELFF. The CDR3 DNA reads as TGCAGTGCTAGTTTGAACTCAGGGGGCGGGGAGCTGTTTTTT.

The genes are TRBV24-1 and TRBJ2-2, with 8 nucleotides matching TRBD1. The CDR3 sequence is 15 residues long. The germline V gene encodes CDR1 KGHDR and CDR2 SFDVKD. V lost 9 bases to trimming and J lost 0 bases; unmatched junction nucleotides: 5. CDR3 region: CATSGQAPNTGELFF. CDR3 DNA: TGTGCCACCTCGGGACAGGCCCCGAACACCGGGGAGCTGTTTTTT.

CDR3 loop: CAISESRDRVWPQHF. CDR3 nucleotides: TGTGCCATCAGTGAGTCCCGGGACAGGGTCTGGCCCCAGCATTTT. The rearrangement links TRBV10-3 to TRBJ1-5; TRBD1 matches 9 bases. This CDR3 has 15 residues. From germline, CDR1 is ENHRY and CDR2 SYGVKD. Unmatched junction bases numbered 6, after V lost 0 bases and J lost 9 bases.

In DNA, the CDR3 is TGTGCCAGCTCACGACAGCCTAGCAATCAGCCCCAGCATTTT. As protein: CASSRQPSNQPQHF. The V gene is TRBV18, the J gene TRBJ1-5; D possibly corresponds to TRBD1 (5 bases). The CDR3 is 14 residues long. The germline V gene has CDR1 KGHSH and CDR2 LQKENI. V was trimmed by 4 bases and J by 0 bases, leaving 7 bases between them. The full variable domain, completed using reference TRBV18 and TRBJ1-5, is NAGVMQNPRHLVRRRGQEARLRCSPMKGHSHVYWYRQLPEEGLKFMVYLQKENIIDESGMPKERFSAEFPKEGPSILRIQQVVRGDSAAYFCASSRQPSNQPQHFGDGTRLSIL.

The chain joins TRBV21-1 to TRBJ2-3; the table assigns TRBD1, which was not confirmed against the DNA. TRBV21-1 is flagged as a pseudogene. The CDR3 runs 15 residues. The chain's CDR3 is CASRGQGKGTDTQYF. In DNA, the CDR3 is TGTGCCAGCCGCGGACAGGGTAAGGGCACAGATACGCAGTATTTT.

This chain connects TRBV7-8 to TRBJ1-6; D unresolved. The CDR3 is 16 residues long. Germline V gives CDR1 SGHVS, CDR2 FQNEAQ. V was clipped by 3 bases and J by 0 bases, with 9 bases between them. CDR3 nucleotides: TGTGCCAGCAGCTTCCGACAAAACTCCTATAATTCACCCCTCCACTTT. Translating gives CASSFRQNSYNSPLHF.

The CDR3 protein is CASIGAPSTDTQYF. The CDR3 DNA follows: TGTGCCAGCATAGGGGCACCGAGCACAGATACGCAGTATTTT. This rearrangement joins TRBV6-4 to TRBJ2-3; D is perhaps TRBD1 (5 bases). The CDR3 length is 14 residues. CDR1 MRHNA and CDR2 SNTAGT come from the germline V gene. Trimming pared 7 bases from V and 0 bases from J, leaving 11 bases between.

The chain uses TRBV24-1 and TRBJ2-1, with 8 bases fitting TRBD2. V shed 2 bases, J shed 3 bases, and the junction held 2 bases outside the gene matches. CDR1 is KGHDR and CDR2 is SFDVKD in the germline V gene. The CDR3 extends over 15 amino acids. CDR3 amino acids: CATSDSRGDYNEQFF. The CDR3 DNA reads as TGTGCCACCAGTGATTCGCGGGGGGACTACAATGAGCAGTTCTTC.

The chain combines TRBV7-2 with TRBJ1-5; no definite D call. Trimming took off 3 bases at V and 3 bases at J, with 6 bases between the two ends. The CDR3 runs to 13 residues. Germline CDR1 SGHTA, CDR2 FQGNSA. In DNA, the CDR3 is TGTGCCAGCAGCTTCAGATCCAATCAGCCCCAGCATTTT. This sequence encodes CASSFRSNQPQHF.

The CDR3 nucleotides read TGTGCCAGTAGTACATCCGGGACAGGGGTTTTTAGCTCCTACAATGAGCAGTTCTTC. It is translated as CASSTSGTGVFSSYNEQFF. This chain uses TRBV19 with TRBJ2-1; 10 bases agree with TRBD1. CDR3 length equals 19 residues. Per germline, CDR1 LNHDA and CDR2 SQIVND (reference sequence). J was trimmed by 0 bases and V by 4 bases; bases with no gene match: 12. Filled out from reference TRBV19 and TRBJ2-1, the complete variable domain reads DGGITQSPKYLFRKEGQNVTLSCEQNLNHDAMYWYRQDPGQGLRLIYYSQIVNDFQKGDIAEGYSVSREKKESFPLTVTSAQKNPTAFYLCASSTSGTGVFSSYNEQFFGPGTRLTVL.